Presented here are 8 T cell receptor delta chains from one specimen sequenced in a study of DNA immune sequencing with unique molecular identifiers (dated by TCRdb to between 2020 and 2021). Receptors were amplified or captured by multiplex PCR. TCRdb names Illumina MiniSeq as the instrument used. A 32-plex assay with primers for all 8 TRDV and 4 TRDJ genes covering the CDR3 was used to amplify genomic DNA. A 12-nucleotide UMI was attached over roughly 3 barcoding PCR cycles, and a second PCR was then run with Illumina adapter primers. The public reads were reprocessed by TCRdb using CATT, and rows of matching DNA were later combined. This sample lists around 2,400 delta-chain clones; 11% to 15% were detected once. The ten biggest clones cover around 52% of the sample. Sample: gamma-delta T cells enriched from blood buffy coat, or unenriched PBMCs (not recorded which). These receptors originate from a human donor in good health.

Concerning this clone itself: This likely came from a read error, as a far larger clone is one base away. The chain carries TRDV1 and TRDJ1, with TRDD3 matching 11 bases. Matching the DNA to germline supplied the J gene, which TCRdb does not give. CDR3 length: 23 residues. Germline V gives CDR1 TSWWSYY, CDR2 QGS. The DNA for the CDR3 is TGTGCTTTTGGGGAACTAAAGTCCTACTTTACGGGTGTGAAGATGGGGGATACGGACAAACTCATCTTT. It codes for CAFGELKSYFTGVKMGDTDKLIF.

To note about this clone: This likely came from a read error, as a far larger clone is one base away. This rearrangement joins TRDV1 to TRDJ1, with 12 nucleotides matching TRDD3. The J gene, missing from TCRdb, was assigned here through DNA to germline matching. There are 24 residues in the CDR3. V trimming: 4 bases; J trimming: 3 bases; junction bases outside the gene matches: 30. Germline CDR1 is TSWWSYY and CDR2 is QGS. The CDR3 is CALGGRPSSNSLLGDTHKADKLIF. The CDR3 nucleotides read TGTGCTCTTGGGGGGAGGCCTTCCTCTAATTCCTTACTGGGGGATACTCATAAGGCCGATAAACTCATCTTT.

With regard to this clone: TCRdb's protein, taken from a much larger clone, differs from this DNA's translation at residue 15, likely owing to a read error; the protein displayed comes from the DNA. V is TRDV2 and J is TRDJ3; 7 bases match TRDD3. Germline CDR1 GEAIGNYY, CDR2 EKD. CDR3 length equals 18 residues. The CDR3 nucleotides read TGTGCCTGTGACACTCTACTGGGGAGCTCCTGGGACACCCGACTGATGTTTTTC. Amino acids: CACDTLLGSSWDTRLMFF.

The V and J genes are TRDV1 and TRDJ1; 7 bases are shared with TRDD3. TCRdb leaves out the J gene; it was filled in here by matching the DNA to germline. Germline CDR1 and CDR2: TSWWSYY and QGS. This CDR3 spans 22 amino acids. V shed 0 bases, J shed 0 bases, and the junction held 22 bases outside the gene matches. In DNA, the CDR3 is TGTGCTCTTGGGGAACTAGCAGCCACCTCGAAGCTGGGGGCCGCGTACACCGATAAACTCATCTTT. It is translated as CALGELAATSKLGAAYTDKLIF.

This clone was found a few times. A far larger clone is one nucleotide away, so this likely arose from a read error. Different DNA sequences within this sample yield the same CDR3. This rearrangement joins TRDV2 to TRDJ1; 12 bases agree with TRDD3. This CDR3 has 16 residues. Looked up from germline, CDR1 is GEAIGNYY and CDR2 is EKD. DNA for the CDR3: TGTGCGTGTGACAAGCTGGGGGATACGCAGGCCGATAAACTCATCTTT. Amino acid sequence: CACDKLGDTQADKLIF.

This clone has more than one count but fewer than ten. The protein in TCRdb stems from a much larger clone and differs at residue 8 from this DNA's translation, likely a read error; here the protein is translated from the DNA. The chain is built from TRDV2 and TRDJ1; a possible D gene is TRDD3 (5 bases). Trimming pared 0 bases from V and 0 bases from J, leaving 10 bases between. This CDR3 spans 15 amino acids. CDR1 and CDR2 (germline): GEAIGNYY, EKD. CDR3 amino acids: CACDTVGGYTDKLIF. The DNA for the CDR3 is TGTGCCTGTGACACCGTAGGGGGTTACACCGATAAACTCATCTTT.

The table lists this clone with a few counts. TCRdb's listed protein matches a much larger clone and diverges from this DNA's translation at residue 3, likely through a read error; the protein shown comes from the DNA. This CDR3 reads CAYDLLGTDTDKLIF. In nucleotides, the CDR3 is TGTGCCTATGACCTACTGGGGACAGACACCGATAAACTCATCTTT. The chain is built from TRDV2 and TRDJ1, with 7 bases matching TRDD3. Germline CDR1 GEAIGNYY, CDR2 EKD. The CDR3 contains 15 residues.

By proportion, this clone is medium-sized (0.01 to 0.1%). This may arise from a read error, as a much more abundant clone is one base away. V and J are TRDV2 and TRDJ1, with 11 bases aligning to TRDD3. The germline CDR1 and CDR2 sequences are GEAIGNYY and EKD. The CDR3 consists of 19 residues. CDR3 nucleotide sequence: TGTGCCTGTGACACCGTATCGAACTGGGGGATATCAGACACCGATAGACTCATCTTT. This gives the protein CACDTVSNWGISDTDRLIF.